The 2 T cell receptor beta chains reported below all come from one sample, sequenced in a study of early T cells in non-severe SARS-CoV-2 infection. TCRdb called the 5' RACE reads again in MiXCR, with one record for every CDR3 protein. The sample includes just under 85,000 distinct CDR3 sequences, around 9.3% of them seen just once. This material consisted of whole blood, taken at baseline. The source is an adult who was a healthcare worker with PCR-confirmed SARS-CoV-2 infection or an uninfected control (not recorded which).

This chain links TRBV11-2 with TRBJ2-1; no firm D call. This CDR3 is built from 15 residues. Per germline, CDR1 SGHAT and CDR2 FQNNGV. V lost 2 bases, J lost 10 bases, and 18 bases lay in between. The CDR3: CASSLQAMAGEEQFF. CDR3 nucleotides: TGTGCCAGCAGCTTACAAGCTATGGCTGGGGAAGAGCAGTTCTTC.

This clonotype was counted at least ten times. This sequence joins TRBV9 and TRBJ2-3; no clear D. Germline lookup yields CDR1 SGDLS and CDR2 YYNGEE. Trimming shortened V by 4 bases and J by 3 bases, and 9 bases separated the two germline ends. The CDR3 runs 13 residues. Written as DNA, the CDR3 is TGTGCCAGCAGCTACCTTGGTACAGATACGCAGTATTTT. Translating gives CASSYLGTDTQYF.